Following are 32 T cell receptor beta chains from one sample sequenced in a study of post-analysis software for immune sequencing data. No antigen has been assigned to these receptors. Incorporated into the TCR beta cDNA libraries were unique molecular identifiers, which served to reduce PCR and sequencing biases. TCRdb used MiXCR to reprocess the PCR reads, holding one entry per CDR3 protein. This sample has roughly 800,000 distinct CDR3 sequences; 53% occur once, and the top ten carry roughly 4.4%. Study conclusions and caveats: In patients, TRBV5-6, TRBV5-1 and TRBV20-1 belonged to five or six TRBV segments found more frequently than in controls.

The material sequenced was blood. These receptors were obtained from a girl aged 5-17 years with multiple sclerosis.

This chain joins TRBV29-1 and TRBJ1-5; TRBD1 might be the D (5 bases). Germline V gene sequence: CDR1 SQVTM, CDR2 ANQGSEA. V was shortened by 4 bases and J by 2 bases, with 9 bases between the two germline ends. The CDR3 length is 13 residues. The CDR3 loop reads CSVGGLRNQPQHF. The CDR3 nucleotides read TGCAGCGTTGGGGGGTTACGCAATCAGCCCCAGCATTTT.

The chain joins TRBV7-8 to TRBJ1-1; TRBD1 is a possible D gene (6 bases). Germline lookup yields CDR1 SGHVS and CDR2 FQNEAQ. The V and J ends lost 1 base and 7 bases respectively, with 13 bases between them. The CDR3 length is 14 residues. The CDR3: CASSLGNRVIEAFF. The DNA of the CDR3 is TGTGCCAGCAGCTTAGGGAACAGGGTTATTGAAGCTTTCTTT.

This clonotype came up a few times. The chain uses TRBV7-9 and TRBJ2-6, with a possible D match to TRBD1 (6 bases). V gave up 3 bases and J gave up 0 bases, with 15 bases separating them. The CDR3 is made up of 18 amino acids. Germline values: CDR1 SEHNR, CDR2 FQNEAQ (reference sequence). The CDR3 coding sequence is TGTGCCAGCAGCTTGTTTCGGCAGGGGACCTCTGGGGCCAACGTCCTGACTTTC. Amino acid sequence: CASSLFRQGTSGANVLTF.

The table lists this clonotype with a count of one. This chain joins TRBV7-9 and TRBJ2-5, with TRBD1 matching over 8 bases. V trimming: 4 bases; J trimming: 11 bases; junction bases outside the gene matches: 15. The CDR3 is made up of 15 amino acids. Per germline, CDR1 SEHNR and CDR2 FQNEAQ (reference sequence). The CDR3 sequence is CASSSRTGSTGEQYF. For the CDR3, the DNA is TGTGCCAGCAGCTCCCGGACAGGGTCGACGGGTGAGCAGTACTTC.

The chain links TRBV29-1 to TRBJ2-5; 7 bases align to TRBD1. CDR1 and CDR2 from the germline V gene are SQVTM and ANQGSEA. The CDR3 is 13 amino acids. With V trimmed by 5 bases and J by 1 base, 4 bases remained unmatched. In DNA form, the CDR3 reads TGCAGCGTTTCCTGGGACAGCCAAGAGACCCAGTACTTC. Amino acid sequence: CSVSWDSQETQYF.

This clonotype was recorded a few times. The junction departs from the called germline gene at one end, perhaps through a read error. The rearrangement joins TRBV5-1 to TRBJ1-5; D is unclear. The CDR3 has 13 amino acids. Germline-derived CDR1 and CDR2 are SGHRS and YFSETQ. In nucleotides, the CDR3 is TGCGCCAACAGCTTAGACGGGGATCAGCCCCAGCATTTT. This gives the protein CANSLDGDQPQHF.

Only a few counts were recorded for this clonotype. This chain uses TRBV12-5 with TRBJ2-7; maybe TRBD1 (6 bases). CDR3 length equals 17 residues. From germline, CDR1 is LGHNT and CDR2 FRNRAP. With 1 base removed from V and 2 bases from J, the gap between germline ends came to 18 bases. CDR3 sequence (DNA): TGTGCTAGTGGTTTGGACGGACAGCCCACAATAACCTACGAGCAGTACTTC. Translating gives CASGLDGQPTITYEQYF.

The chain links TRBV29-1 to TRBJ2-3, with 7 bases fitting TRBD2. This CDR3 is built from 16 residues. After removal of 1 base from V and 2 bases from J, the junction contained 9 bases not matched to a gene. CDR1 is SQVTM and CDR2 is ANQGSEA in the germline V gene. The CDR3 reads CSVEGTRTASTDTQYF. CDR3 in DNA: TGCAGCGTTGAAGGGACTAGAACCGCTTCCACAGATACGCAGTATTTT.

The chain carries TRBV20-1 and TRBJ1-1; maybe TRBD1 (6 bases). This CDR3 region has 14 residues. Trimming took off 5 bases at V and 1 base at J, with 14 bases between the two ends. Germline V gene data show CDR1 as DFQATT and CDR2 as SNEGSKA (reference sequence). This CDR3 is CSAGRGGKNTEAFF. CDR3 bases: TGCAGTGCTGGAAGAGGGGGGAAGAACACTGAAGCTTTCTTT.

The chain recombines TRBV5-1 with TRBJ2-6; possibly TRBD1 for D (5 bases). The germline V and J ends were trimmed by 4 bases and 0 bases, with 14 bases remaining between them. The germline V gene has CDR1 SGHRS and CDR2 YFSETQ. The CDR3 is 17 residues long. CDR3 amino acids: CASSPGHQSSGANVLTF. CDR3 in DNA: TGCGCCAGCAGCCCCGGACACCAGAGCTCTGGGGCCAACGTCCTGACTTTC.

This clonotype was counted between two and nine times. The chain has TRBV24-1 and TRBJ1-5; TRBD1 is a possible D gene (6 bases). CDR1 and CDR2 (germline): KGHDR, SFDVKD. V was cut by 3 bases and J by 7 bases, with 15 bases left in between. This CDR3 comprises 15 residues. The CDR3 spells CATSDPRDKYQPQHF. The CDR3 bases are TGTGCCACCAGTGATCCCCGGGACAAGTACCAGCCCCAGCATTTT.

This chain uses TRBV12-5 with TRBJ2-1, with no clear D. Germline values: CDR1 LGHNT, CDR2 FRNRAP. This CDR3 is 17 amino acids long. V dropped 0 bases and J dropped 0 bases, with 12 bases sitting between them. This CDR3 reads CASGLVPGPYSYNEQFF. Here the CDR3 DNA reads TGTGCTAGTGGTTTGGTACCTGGACCTTACTCCTACAATGAGCAGTTCTTC.

This rearrangement joins TRBV4-2 to TRBJ2-5; 13 bases are shared with TRBD2. The end of the DNA aligns better with TRBJ2-7, so the J call may be wrong. This CDR3 has 16 amino acids. Germline lookup yields CDR1 LGHNA and CDR2 YNFKEQ. The CDR3 spells CASSQGRTSGGYEQYF. CDR3 bases: TGTGCCAGCAGCCAAGGTCGGACTAGCGGGGGCTACGAGCAGTACTTC.

This clonotype was detected only a few times. This chain connects TRBV20-1 to TRBJ1-2; 12 nucleotides line up with TRBD1. This CDR3 is built from 13 residues. Trimming removed 5 bases from V and 8 bases from J; junction bases left unmatched: 6. Germline-derived CDR1 and CDR2 are DFQATT and SNEGSKA (reference sequence). The CDR3 spells CSAEGQGASGYTF. In DNA form, the CDR3 reads TGCAGTGCTGAGGGACAGGGGGCTTCCGGCTACACCTTC.

The V and J genes are TRBV5-1 and TRBJ2-1; 11 bases match TRBD2. This CDR3 spans 16 amino acids. Germline V gene data show CDR1 as SGHRS and CDR2 as YFSETQ. The V segment lost 0 bases and the J segment 5 bases; nucleotides outside the gene matches: 4. CDR3 sequence: CASSLGGLAANNEQFF. The CDR3 DNA reads as TGCGCCAGCAGCTTGGGGGGACTAGCGGCCAACAATGAGCAGTTCTTC.

This chain connects TRBV14 to TRBJ2-6; D not certain. The germline V gene encodes CDR1 SGHDN and CDR2 FVKESK. Trimming took 0 bases from V and 0 from J, leaving 15 bases between them. CDR3 length: 19 residues. This CDR3 reads CASSQDVRRASSGANVLTF. CDR3 coding DNA: TGTGCCAGCAGCCAAGACGTGCGACGGGCGAGCTCTGGGGCCAACGTCCTGACTTTC.

The chain carries TRBV5-6 and TRBJ2-1; 8 positions match TRBD1. Germline CDR1 is SGHDT and CDR2 is YYEEEE. The J segment lost 8 bases and the V segment lost 6 bases, leaving 4 bases of the junction unmatched. The CDR3 has 12 residues. DNA for the CDR3: TGTGCCAGCAACCCAGGGGGCGATGAGCAGTTCTTC. This sequence encodes CASNPGGDEQFF. Together with reference TRBV5-6 and TRBJ2-1, the CDR3 gives the full variable domain: DAGVTQSPTHLIKTRGQQVTLRCSPKSGHDTVSWYQQALGQGPQFIFQYYEEEERQRGNFPDRFSGHQFPNYSSELNVNALLLGDSALYLCASNPGGDEQFFGPGTRLTVL.

The rearrangement joins TRBV5-1 to TRBJ2-1, with 11 bases identical to TRBD1. CDR1 and CDR2 (germline): SGHRS, YFSETQ. This CDR3 is built from 14 residues. The ends lost 9 bases at V and 8 bases at J; junction bases unmatched: 10. The CDR3 nucleotides are TGCGCCACAACGGGGACAGGGGGGCTCGATGAGCAGTTCTTC. This translates into CATTGTGGLDEQFF.

J is TRBJ2-3 and V is TRBV7-7; D possibly uses TRBD1 or TRBD2 (5 bases each). This CDR3 contains 14 residues. V was shortened by 2 bases and J by 4 bases, with 10 bases between the two germline ends. CDR1 is SSHAT and CDR2 is FNYEAQ in the germline V gene (reference sequence). In nucleotides, the CDR3 is TGTGCCAGCAGCTTATCAGGGACCGCAGATACGCAGTATTTT. Translating it yields CASSLSGTADTQYF.

This clonotype was counted only a few times. This rearrangement joins TRBV15 to TRBJ2-7; 9 nucleotides match TRBD2. Unmatched junction bases numbered 8, after V lost 5 bases and J lost 3 bases. CDR3 length: 15 amino acids. Per the germline V gene, CDR1 is LNHNV and CDR2 is YYDKDF (reference sequence). CDR3 protein: CATSRRLAENYEQYF. The CDR3 DNA is TGTGCCACCAGCCGCCGACTAGCGGAAAACTACGAGCAGTACTTC.

The chain has TRBV14 and TRBJ2-7, with TRBD1 matching 8 bases. CDR1 SGHDN and CDR2 FVKESK come from the germline V gene. The CDR3 sequence is 16 residues long. The junction had 8 bases not matched to a gene; V was cut back by 1 base and J by 3 bases. The CDR3 DNA reads TGTGCCAGCAGCCAAGGGGTACGGACAGGGATCTACGAGCAGTACTTC. Protein product: CASSQGVRTGIYEQYF.

This clonotype was seen a few times. The gene calls are TRBV2 and TRBJ2-3; 7 positions agree with TRBD2. The V segment lost 6 bases and the J segment 1 base; nucleotides outside the gene matches: 4. CDR1 and CDR2 (germline): SNHLY, FYNNEI. CDR3 length equals 14 residues. In DNA, the CDR3 is TGTGCCAGCAGGGCGGGGAGGGGCACAGATACGCAGTATTTT. The encoded protein is CASRAGRGTDTQYF. The full variable domain, with the rest looked up from reference TRBV2 and TRBJ2-3, is EPEVTQTPSHQVTQMGQEVILRCVPISNHLYFYWYRQILGQKVEFLVSFYNNEISEKSEIFDDQFSVERPDGSNFTLKIRSTKLEDSAMYFCASRAGRGTDTQYFGPGTRLTVL.

The chain recombines TRBV9 with TRBJ2-5, with D possibly called TRBD1 or TRBD2 (6 bases each). The last part of the DNA fits TRBJ2-7 better; the J call may be wrong. The V gene's germline CDR1 is SGDLS and CDR2 YYNGEE. The CDR3 spans 14 residues. CDR3 DNA: TGTGCCAGCAGCGTAGGAGGGGGACTCTACGAGCAGTACTTC. Its translation: CASSVGGGLYEQYF.

The chain is built from TRBV7-2 and TRBJ1-1; D is unresolved. The CDR3 loop spans 12 amino acids. Deletions cut 8 bases from V and 7 bases from J, with 14 bases between. The germline CDR1 and CDR2 sequences are SGHTA and FQGNSA. CDR3 nucleotide sequence: TGTGCCAGCTCACTGAGGGTGAGTGAAGCTTTCTTT. Translation: CASSLRVSEAFF.

A single count supports this clonotype. The CDR3 coding sequence is TGCGCCAGCAGCTTGGCGGGACAGCTAACTAATGAAAAACTGTTTTTT. Translation: CASSLAGQLTNEKLFF. The genes are TRBV5-1 and TRBJ1-4; 7 nucleotides align to TRBD1. Germline loops: CDR1 SGHRS, CDR2 YFSETQ. V lost 0 bases, J lost 1 base, and 3 bases stayed unmatched. This CDR3 comprises 16 residues.

The rearrangement links TRBV4-1 to TRBJ2-1; 10 bases are shared with TRBD1. The CDR3 spans 20 residues. Per germline, CDR1 MGHRA and CDR2 YSYEKL. Unmatched junction bases numbered 16, after V lost 0 bases and J lost 5 bases. DNA of the CDR3: TGCGCCAGCAGCCAAGAAGGGACAGGGGTGTCAAAGCCCTCAAACAATGAGCAGTTCTTC. Translated: CASSQEGTGVSKPSNNEQFF.

As to this clonotype: The germline gene is not matched at one end of the junction; a read error may be the cause. The chain links TRBV4-2 to TRBJ2-5; 7 positions match TRBD1. The closer fit of TRBJ2-7 to the DNA end suggests the J call may be wrong. The V gene's germline CDR1 is LGHNA and CDR2 YNFKEQ. The CDR3 runs 14 residues. The CDR3 here is CAGSQDWTGYEQYF. CDR3 in DNA: TGTGCCGGCAGCCAAGATTGGACAGGCTACGAGCAGTACTTC.

This clonotype was counted only a few times. Given a much more abundant clone one base away, this may be a read error. This chain connects TRBV7-2 to TRBJ2-7; D perhaps matches TRBD1 (6 bases). V gave up 3 bases and J gave up 0 bases, with 9 bases separating them. This CDR3 is 14 amino acids long. Germline loops: CDR1 SGHTA, CDR2 FQGNSA. The chain's CDR3 is CASSFDRSSYEQYF. DNA of the CDR3: TGTGCCAGCAGCTTCGACAGGAGCTCCTACGAGCAGTACTTC. The full variable domain, rest sourced from reference TRBV7-2 and TRBJ2-7, is GAGVSQSPSNKVTEKGKDVELRCDPISGHTALYWYRQSLGQGLEFLIYFQGNSAPDKSGLPSDRFSAERTGGSVSTLTIQRTQQEDSAVYLCASSFDRSSYEQYFGPGTRLTVT.

V usage is TRBV27 and J usage is TRBJ2-1, with 15 positions matching TRBD2. This CDR3 has 15 residues. The germline V gene has CDR1 MNHEY and CDR2 SMNVEV (reference sequence). V gave up 4 bases and J gave up 14 bases; unmatched junction bases: 9. CDR3 region: CASSYGTSGGWGEFF. The CDR3, as DNA: TGTGCCAGCAGTTACGGGACTAGCGGGGGGTGGGGGGAGTTCTTC.

This clonotype came up once. The chain links TRBV27 to TRBJ2-7; D is possibly TRBD2 (5 bases). The CDR3 sequence is 17 residues long. From germline, CDR1 is MNHEY and CDR2 SMNVEV (reference sequence). Trimming took off 2 bases at V and 0 bases at J, with 17 bases between the two ends. The DNA of the CDR3 is TGTGCCAGCAGTTTAAGCGGTCGCTTCCCCCTCTCCTACGAGCAGTACTTC. Translating gives CASSLSGRFPLSYEQYF.

This clonotype was counted once. This rearrangement joins TRBV7-2 to TRBJ2-3, with 13 positions matching TRBD2. The CDR3 has 16 residues. Trimming at V came to 0 bases and at J to 4 bases, leaving 1 base not matched to a gene. Per the germline V gene, CDR1 is SGHTA and CDR2 is FQGNSA. CDR3 sequence: CASSLATSGGADTQYF. The CDR3 coding sequence is TGTGCCAGCAGCTTAGCCACTAGCGGGGGGGCAGATACGCAGTATTTT.

V usage is TRBV5-1 and J usage is TRBJ2-5; D remains unclear. Near its end, the DNA agrees better with TRBJ2-7, so the J call may be wrong. The CDR3 sequence is 15 residues long. Germline V lookup: CDR1 SGHRS, CDR2 YFSETQ. CDR3 protein: CASSLVSTVSYEQYF. The CDR3 DNA sequence: TGCGCCAGCAGCTTGGTGAGCACCGTCTCCTACGAGCAGTACTTC.